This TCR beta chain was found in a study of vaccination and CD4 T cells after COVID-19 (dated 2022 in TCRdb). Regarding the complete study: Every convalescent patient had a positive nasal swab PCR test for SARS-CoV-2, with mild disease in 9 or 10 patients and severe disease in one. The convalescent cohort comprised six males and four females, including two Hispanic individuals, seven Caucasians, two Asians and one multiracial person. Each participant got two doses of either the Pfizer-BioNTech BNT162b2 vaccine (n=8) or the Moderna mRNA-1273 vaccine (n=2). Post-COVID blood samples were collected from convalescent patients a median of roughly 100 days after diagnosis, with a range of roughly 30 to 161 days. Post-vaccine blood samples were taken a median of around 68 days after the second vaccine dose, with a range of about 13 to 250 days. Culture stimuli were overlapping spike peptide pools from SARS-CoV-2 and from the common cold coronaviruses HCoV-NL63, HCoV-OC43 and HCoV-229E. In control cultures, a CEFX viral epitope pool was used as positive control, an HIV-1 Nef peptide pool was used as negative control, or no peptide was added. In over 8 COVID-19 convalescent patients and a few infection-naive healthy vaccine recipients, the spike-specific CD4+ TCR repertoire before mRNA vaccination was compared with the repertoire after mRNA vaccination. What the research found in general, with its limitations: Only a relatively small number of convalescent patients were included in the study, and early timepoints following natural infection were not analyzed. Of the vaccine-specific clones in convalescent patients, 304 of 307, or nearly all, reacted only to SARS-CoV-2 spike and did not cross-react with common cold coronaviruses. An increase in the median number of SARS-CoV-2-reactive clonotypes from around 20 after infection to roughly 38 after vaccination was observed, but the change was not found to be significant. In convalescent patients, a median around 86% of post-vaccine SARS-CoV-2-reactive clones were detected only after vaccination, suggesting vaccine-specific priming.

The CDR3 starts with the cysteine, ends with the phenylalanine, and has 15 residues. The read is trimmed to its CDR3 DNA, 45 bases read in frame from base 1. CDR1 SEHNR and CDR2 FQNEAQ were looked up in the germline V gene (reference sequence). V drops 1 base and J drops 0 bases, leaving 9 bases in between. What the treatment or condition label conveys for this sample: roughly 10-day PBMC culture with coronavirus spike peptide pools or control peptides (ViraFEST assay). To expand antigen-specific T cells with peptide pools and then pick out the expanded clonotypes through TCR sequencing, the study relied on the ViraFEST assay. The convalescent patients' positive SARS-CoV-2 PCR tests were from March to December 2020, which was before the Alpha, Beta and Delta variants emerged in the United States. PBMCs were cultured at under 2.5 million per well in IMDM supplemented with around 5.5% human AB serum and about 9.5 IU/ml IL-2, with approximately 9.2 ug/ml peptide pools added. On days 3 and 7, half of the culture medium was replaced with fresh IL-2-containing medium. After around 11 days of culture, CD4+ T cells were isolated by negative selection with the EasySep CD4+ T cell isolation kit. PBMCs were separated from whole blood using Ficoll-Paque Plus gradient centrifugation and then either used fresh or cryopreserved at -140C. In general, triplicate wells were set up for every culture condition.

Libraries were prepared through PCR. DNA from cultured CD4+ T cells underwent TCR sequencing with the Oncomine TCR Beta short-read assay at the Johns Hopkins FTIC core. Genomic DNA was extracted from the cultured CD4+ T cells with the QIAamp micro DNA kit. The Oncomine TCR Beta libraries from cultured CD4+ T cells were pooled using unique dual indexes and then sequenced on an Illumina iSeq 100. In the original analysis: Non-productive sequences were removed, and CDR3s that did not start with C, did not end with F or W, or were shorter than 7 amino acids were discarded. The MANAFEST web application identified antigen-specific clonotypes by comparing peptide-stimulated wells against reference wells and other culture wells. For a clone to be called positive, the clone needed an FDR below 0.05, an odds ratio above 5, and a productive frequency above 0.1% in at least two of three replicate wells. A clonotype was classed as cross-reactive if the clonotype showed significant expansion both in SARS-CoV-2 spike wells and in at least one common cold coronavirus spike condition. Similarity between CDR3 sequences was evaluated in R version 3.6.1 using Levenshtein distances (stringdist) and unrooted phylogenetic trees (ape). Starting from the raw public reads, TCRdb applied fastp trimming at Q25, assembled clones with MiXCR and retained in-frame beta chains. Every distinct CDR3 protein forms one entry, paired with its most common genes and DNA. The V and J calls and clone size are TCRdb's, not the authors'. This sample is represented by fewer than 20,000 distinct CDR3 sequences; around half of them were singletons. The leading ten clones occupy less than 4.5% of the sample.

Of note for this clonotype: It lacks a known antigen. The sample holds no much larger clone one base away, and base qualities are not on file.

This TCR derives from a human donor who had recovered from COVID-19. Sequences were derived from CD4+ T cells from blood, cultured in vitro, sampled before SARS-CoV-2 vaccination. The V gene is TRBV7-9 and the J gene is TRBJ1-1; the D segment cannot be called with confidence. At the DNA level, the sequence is TGTGCCAGCAGCTTAGATGGCCGACTGAACACTGAAGCTTTCTTT. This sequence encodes CASSLDGRLNTEAFF.